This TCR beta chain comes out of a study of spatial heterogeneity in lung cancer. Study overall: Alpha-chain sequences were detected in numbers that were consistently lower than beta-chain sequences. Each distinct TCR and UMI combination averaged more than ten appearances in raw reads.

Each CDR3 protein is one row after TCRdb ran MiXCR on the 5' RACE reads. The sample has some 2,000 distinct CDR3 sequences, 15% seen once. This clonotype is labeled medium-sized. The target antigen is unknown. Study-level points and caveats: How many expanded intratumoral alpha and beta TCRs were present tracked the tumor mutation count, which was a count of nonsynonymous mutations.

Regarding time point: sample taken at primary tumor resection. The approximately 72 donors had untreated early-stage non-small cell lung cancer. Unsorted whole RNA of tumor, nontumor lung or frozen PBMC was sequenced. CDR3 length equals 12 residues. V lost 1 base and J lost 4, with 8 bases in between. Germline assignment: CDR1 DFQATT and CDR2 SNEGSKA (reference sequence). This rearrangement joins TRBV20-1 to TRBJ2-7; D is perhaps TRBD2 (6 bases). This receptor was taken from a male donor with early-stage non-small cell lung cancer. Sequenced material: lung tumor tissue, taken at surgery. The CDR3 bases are TGCAGTGCTAGAGGACTAGAATACGAGCAGTACTTC. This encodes CSARGLEYEQYF.